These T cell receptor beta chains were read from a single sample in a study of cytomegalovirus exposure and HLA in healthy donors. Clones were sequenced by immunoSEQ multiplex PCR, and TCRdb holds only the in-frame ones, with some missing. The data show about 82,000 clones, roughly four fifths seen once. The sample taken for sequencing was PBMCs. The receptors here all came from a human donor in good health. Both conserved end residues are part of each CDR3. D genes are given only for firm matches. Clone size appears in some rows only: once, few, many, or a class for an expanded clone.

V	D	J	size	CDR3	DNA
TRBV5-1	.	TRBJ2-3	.	CASMEPNTDTQYF	TGCGCCAGCATGGAGCCGAACACAGATACGCAGTATTTT
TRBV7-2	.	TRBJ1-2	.	CASSLAPGFPYGYTF	TGTGCCAGCAGCTTAGCGCCCGGGTTCCCCTATGGCTACACCTTC
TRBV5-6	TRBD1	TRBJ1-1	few	CASVRQGTTEAFF	TGTGCCAGCGTAAGACAGGGGACCACTGAAGCTTTCTTT
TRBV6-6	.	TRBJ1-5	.	CAGGGQVLNQPQHF	TGTGCCGGGGGGGGACAAGTCCTCAATCAGCCCCAGCATTTT
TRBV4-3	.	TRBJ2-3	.	CASSQVVAVTDTQYF	TGCGCCAGCAGCCAAGTTGTTGCGGTCACAGATACGCAGTATTTT
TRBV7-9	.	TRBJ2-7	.	CASSLVQEQYF	TGTGCCAGCAGCTTAGTCCAGGAGCAGTACTTC
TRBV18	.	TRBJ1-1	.	CASSLQGQNTEAFF	TGTGCCAGCTCACTACAGGGACAGAACACTGAAGCTTTCTTT
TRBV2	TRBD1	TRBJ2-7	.	CASSGTENYEQYF	TGTGCCAGCAGCGGGACAGAGAACTACGAGCAGTACTTC
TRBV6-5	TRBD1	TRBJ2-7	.	CASTPDRGYEQYF	TGTGCCAGCACCCCGGACAGGGGCTACGAGCAGTACTTC
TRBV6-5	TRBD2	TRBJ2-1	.	CASSYLRGGVNEQFF	TGTGCCAGCAGTTACCTGCGGGGGGGCGTCAATGAGCAGTTCTTC
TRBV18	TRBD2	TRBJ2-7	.	CASSPLAGSGEQYF	TGTGCCAGCTCACCACTAGCGGGGTCCGGCGAGCAGTACTTC
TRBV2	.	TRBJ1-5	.	CASSNPLDTMQGNQPQHF	TGTGCCAGCAGTAACCCCCTGGACACAATGCAGGGCAATCAGCCCCAGCATTTT
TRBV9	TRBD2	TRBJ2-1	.	CASSVGTSGGDEQFF	TGTGCCAGCAGCGTAGGGACTAGCGGGGGGGATGAGCAGTTCTTC
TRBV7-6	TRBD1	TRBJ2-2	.	CASSLSGTENTGELFF	TGTGCCAGCAGCTTAAGTGGGACAGAGAACACCGGGGAGCTGTTTTTT
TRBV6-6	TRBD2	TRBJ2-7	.	CASQRLAGLSYEQYF	TGTGCCAGCCAGAGACTAGCGGGGCTTTCCTACGAGCAGTACTTC
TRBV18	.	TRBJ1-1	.	CASSRTGTPNTEAFF	TGTGCCAGCTCTCGGACCGGGACACCGAACACTGAAGCTTTCTTT
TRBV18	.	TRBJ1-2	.	CASSPPTAYGYTF	TGTGCCAGCTCACCGCCTACAGCTTATGGCTACACCTTC
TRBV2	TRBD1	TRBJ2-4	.	CASIGTTGGKNIQYF	TGTGCCAGCATTGGAACGACAGGGGGCAAGAACATTCAGTACTTC
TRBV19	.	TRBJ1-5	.	CASSMSSNQPQHF	TGTGCCAGTAGTATGAGCAGCAATCAGCCCCAGCATTTT
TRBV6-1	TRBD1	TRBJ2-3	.	CANTPNRGRVDTQYF	TGTGCCAACACTCCTAACAGGGGACGCGTAGATACGCAGTATTTT
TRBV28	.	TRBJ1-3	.	CASSLGGAHGNTIYF	TGTGCCAGCAGTTTAGGGGGGGCGCATGGAAACACCATATATTTT
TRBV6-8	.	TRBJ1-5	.	CASSQVAVIDYSNQPQHF	TGTGCCAGCAGCCAAGTGGCAGTTATCGACTATAGCAATCAGCCCCAGCATTTT
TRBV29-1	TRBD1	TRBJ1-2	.	CSVEVAPGQGSNYGYTF	TGCAGCGTTGAAGTTGCTCCGGGACAGGGCTCTAACTATGGCTACACCTTC
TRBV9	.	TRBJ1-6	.	CASSPSPDGGGSPLHF	TGTGCCAGCAGCCCCTCCCCGGATGGGGGAGGTTCACCCCTCCACTTT
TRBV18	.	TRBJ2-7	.	CASSPRRPEQYF	TGTGCCAGCTCACCACGGAGACCCGAGCAGTACTTC
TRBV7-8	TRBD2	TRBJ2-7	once	CASSSGLAPYEQYF	TGTGCCAGCAGTTCGGGACTAGCCCCCTACGAGCAGTACTTC
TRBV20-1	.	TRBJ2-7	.	CSAGRQYEQYF	TGCAGTGCTGGCCGACAGTACGAGCAGTACTTC
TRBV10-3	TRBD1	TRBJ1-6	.	CASRTSTRGPSPLHF	TGCGCCTCCCGGACCTCGACAAGGGGGCCCTCACCCCTCCACTTT
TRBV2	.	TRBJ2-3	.	CASSPQQDTQYF	TGTGCCAGCAGCCCCCAACAGGATACGCAGTATTTT
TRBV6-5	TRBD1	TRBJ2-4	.	CASSLGQGNIQYF	TGTGCCAGCAGCCTCGGACAGGGAAACATTCAGTACTTC
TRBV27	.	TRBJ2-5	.	CASSLRKQETQYF	TGTGCCAGCAGTTTGAGGAAACAAGAGACCCAGTACTTC
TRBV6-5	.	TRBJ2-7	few	CASSSRGSVGEQYF	TGTGCCAGCAGTTCCCGGGGAAGTGTAGGCGAGCAGTACTTC
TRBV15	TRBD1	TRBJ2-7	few	CATSRGSRTGTYEQYF	TGTGCCACCAGCAGAGGGTCGCGGACAGGGACTTACGAGCAGTACTTC
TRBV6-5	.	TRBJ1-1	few	CASSWAFDTEAFF	TGTGCCAGCAGTTGGGCTTTTGACACTGAAGCTTTCTTT
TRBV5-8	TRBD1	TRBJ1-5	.	CASSLWLGQGKNQPQHF	TGTGCCAGCAGCTTGTGGTTAGGACAGGGAAAGAATCAGCCCCAGCATTTT
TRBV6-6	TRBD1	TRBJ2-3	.	CASSRTGGGVDTQYF	TGTGCCAGCAGTAGGACAGGGGGCGGAGTAGATACGCAGTATTTT
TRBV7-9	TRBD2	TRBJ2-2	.	CASSFPRTSIGELFF	TGTGCCAGCAGCTTCCCCCGGACTAGCATCGGGGAGCTGTTTTTT
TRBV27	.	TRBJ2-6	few	CASSLTRIIYGANVLTF	TGTGCCAGCAGTTTAACCAGGATCATCTATGGGGCCAACGTCCTGACTTTC
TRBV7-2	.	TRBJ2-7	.	CASSFGVSYEQYF	TGTGCCAGCAGCTTTGGAGTCTCCTACGAGCAGTACTTC
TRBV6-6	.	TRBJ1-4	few	CASNGLGGLEEKLFF	TGTGCCAGCAATGGCCTCGGCGGTCTTGAGGAAAAACTGTTTTTT
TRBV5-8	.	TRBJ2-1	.	CASSSTNAANEQFF	TGTGCCAGCAGCTCGACGAATGCGGCCAATGAGCAGTTCTTC
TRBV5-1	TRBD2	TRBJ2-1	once	CASSLFRAGGTGYNEQFF	TGCGCCAGCAGCTTGTTTAGAGCGGGGGGGACCGGCTACAATGAGCAGTTCTTC
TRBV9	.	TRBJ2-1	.	CASSVARDSYYNEQFF	TGTGCCAGCAGCGTAGCGCGGGACAGTTACTACAATGAGCAGTTCTTC
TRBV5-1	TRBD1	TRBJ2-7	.	CASSLATGEGEQYF	TGCGCCAGCAGCTTGGCGACAGGGGAAGGCGAGCAGTACTTC
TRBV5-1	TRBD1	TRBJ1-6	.	CASSSATGGGHSPLHF	TGCGCCAGCAGCTCTGCGACAGGGGGCGGTCATTCACCCCTCCACTTT
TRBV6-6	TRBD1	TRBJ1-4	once	CVGGPGTGRKLFF	TGTGTAGGAGGCCCCGGGACAGGTCGAAAACTGTTTTTT
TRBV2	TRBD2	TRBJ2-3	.	CASRLGLAGPDTQYF	TGTGCCAGCAGGCTTGGGCTAGCGGGACCAGATACGCAGTATTTT
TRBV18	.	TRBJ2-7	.	CASSPPMGGEQYF	TGTGCCAGCTCACCACCTATGGGGGGCGAGCAGTACTTC
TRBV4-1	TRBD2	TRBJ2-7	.	CASSQLPSGGTSSYEQYF	TGCGCCAGCAGCCAACTCCCTAGCGGGGGCACCAGCTCCTACGAGCAGTACTTC
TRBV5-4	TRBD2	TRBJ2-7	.	CASSYGLAGDAYEQYF	TGTGCCAGCAGCTACGGACTAGCGGGGGATGCCTACGAGCAGTACTTC
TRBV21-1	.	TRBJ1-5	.	CASSSRQGRRAQPQHF	TGTGCCAGCAGCTCCCGACAGGGTCGAAGAGCTCAGCCCCAGCATTTT
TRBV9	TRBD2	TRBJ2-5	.	CASSEGGGGAARETQYF	TGTGCCAGCAGCGAAGGGGGCGGGGGGGCGGCCAGGGAGACCCAGTACTTC
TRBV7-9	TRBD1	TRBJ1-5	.	CASSLGQGEGEPQHF	TGTGCCAGCAGCTTAGGACAGGGTGAGGGGGAGCCCCAGCATTTT
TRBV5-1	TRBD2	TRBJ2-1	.	CASSILAGTSSGEQFF	TGCGCCAGCAGCATACTGGCCGGGACTAGCTCAGGGGAGCAGTTCTTC
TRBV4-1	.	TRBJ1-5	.	CASSQEELIGVKSNQPQHF	TGCGCCAGCAGCCAAGAAGAGCTCATCGGGGTTAAGAGCAATCAGCCCCAGCATTTT
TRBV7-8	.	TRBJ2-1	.	CASSPSIGEVSEQFF	TGTGCCAGCAGCCCCAGTATAGGGGAGGTGAGTGAGCAGTTCTTC
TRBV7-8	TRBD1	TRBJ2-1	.	CASSPGTGRHNEQFF	TGTGCCAGCAGCCCCGGGACAGGGAGGCACAATGAGCAGTTCTTC
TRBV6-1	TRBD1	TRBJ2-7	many	CASSPGGTGAYEQYF	TGTGCCAGCAGTCCAGGAGGGACAGGGGCCTACGAGCAGTACTTC
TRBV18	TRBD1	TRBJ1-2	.	CASSQRQGRDYGYTF	TGTGCCAGCTCACAGCGACAGGGGCGGGACTATGGCTACACCTTC